These 21 T cell receptor beta chains originate from one sample sequenced in a study of T-cell reconstitution after alpha-beta-depleted transplantation in children. Unique molecular identifiers tagged the TCRbeta library. TCRdb called the PCR reads again in MiXCR, with one record for every CDR3 protein. The sample includes 550,000 to 600,000 distinct CDR3 sequences, roughly 23% of them seen just once. Sequences were derived from PBMCs, mostly from graft donor cells, sampled 360 days after TCRalphabeta/CD19-depleted stem cell transplant. These receptors were obtained from a boy less than two years old who had a stem cell transplant for acute myeloid leukemia, so the T cells may come from the graft donor.

This chain connects TRBV20-1 to TRBJ2-7; 10 bases match TRBD2. The CDR3 has 16 amino acids. V trimming: 3 bases; J trimming: 2 bases; junction bases outside the gene matches: 10. Germline-derived CDR1 and CDR2 are DFQATT and SNEGSKA (reference sequence). The CDR3 DNA is TGCAGTGCTAGTGGGTCTAGCGGGGGTGAAACCTACGAGCAGTACTTC. Residues: CSASGSSGGETYEQYF.

This chain joins TRBV12-3 or TRBV12-4 and TRBJ1-6; D perhaps matches TRBD1 (5 bases). This CDR3 has 17 amino acids. Trimming stripped 0 bases from V and 9 bases from J, with 18 bases between. CDR3 sequence reads: CASSLARGNSGGSPLHF. CDR3 bases: TGTGCCAGCAGTTTAGCGCGCGGGAACTCTGGGGGTTCACCCCTCCACTTT.

The chain carries TRBV2 and TRBJ2-2, with D tentatively TRBD1 (6 bases). CDR3 length: 15 residues. With 7 bases removed from V and 5 bases from J, the gap between germline ends came to 17 bases. In germline, CDR1 is SNHLY, CDR2 FYNNEI. The CDR3 spells CASNFQGKETGELFF. Here the CDR3 DNA reads TGTGCCAGCAACTTTCAGGGGAAGGAGACCGGGGAGCTGTTTTTT.

This clonotype was detected many times. V and J are TRBV12-3 or TRBV12-4 and TRBJ2-1; D is uncertain. The V end lost 2 bases, the J end lost 7 bases, and 9 bases lay between the germline ends. This CDR3 has 13 amino acids. Written as DNA, the CDR3 is TGTGCCAGCAGTTTAATAAATACTAATGAGCAGTTCTTC. Its translation: CASSLINTNEQFF.

Only one count was recorded for this clonotype. The V and J genes are TRBV7-6 and TRBJ2-1; D possibly matches TRBD1 or TRBD2 (5 bases each). The CDR3 has 13 residues. Trimming removed 7 bases at V and 6 bases at J, with 13 bases between. The germline gives CDR1 SGHVS, CDR2 FNYEAQ. CDR3 DNA: TGTGCCAGCACCTACCCCGGGACCAATGAGCAGTTCTTC. It translates to CASTYPGTNEQFF. Full variable domain (outside the CDR3, taken from reference TRBV7-6 and TRBJ2-1): GAGVSQSPRYKVTKRGQDVALRCDPISGHVSLYWYRQALGQGPEFLTYFNYEAQQDKSGLPNDRFSAERPEGSISTLTIQRTEQRDSAMYRCASTYPGTNEQFFGPGTRLTVL.

This clonotype was counted only a few times. The rearrangement joins TRBV29-1 to TRBJ1-1; 8 bases are shared with TRBD1. V lost 4 bases, J lost 4 bases, and 8 bases stayed unmatched. This CDR3 is 14 amino acids long. Germline CDR1 SQVTM, CDR2 ANQGSEA. Here the CDR3 reads CSVVRQGAITEAFF. In DNA form, the CDR3 reads TGCAGCGTTGTCAGGCAGGGGGCTATCACTGAAGCTTTCTTT.

V usage is TRBV7-9 and J usage is TRBJ2-3; D is unclear. Germline V gene data show CDR1 as SEHNR and CDR2 as FQNEAQ (reference sequence). V dropped 2 bases and J dropped 6 bases, with 18 bases sitting between them. This CDR3 spans 16 amino acids. CDR3 DNA sequence: TGTGCCAGCAGCTTAAGGCAGTCCCTCTTGGGGGATACGCAGTATTTT. It codes for CASSLRQSLLGDTQYF.

This clonotype was observed at least ten times. The chain joins TRBV29-1 to TRBJ2-7, with 7 bases aligning to TRBD1. The germline V gene encodes CDR1 SQVTM and CDR2 ANQGSEA. V shed 1 base, J shed 6 bases, and the junction held 9 bases outside the gene matches. This CDR3 has 14 residues. The DNA of the CDR3 is TGCAGCGTTGAAGGTAGAGGGGGCGCATCCGAGCAGTACTTC. Translating gives CSVEGRGGASEQYF.

In its sample, this clonotype was seen many times. This sequence joins TRBV6-2 or TRBV6-3 and TRBJ2-7; no definite D call. Germline V CDR1 and CDR2: MNHEY, SVGEGT. The CDR3 contains 11 residues. Deletions cut 5 bases from V and 5 bases from J, with 7 bases between. The CDR3 region has the DNA TGTGCCAGCAGTCGTTCCCACGAGCAGTACTTC. It specifies CASSRSHEQYF.

This clonotype was observed a few times. A read error may produce the germline difference seen at one junction end. The rearrangement uses TRBV20-1 and TRBJ2-2; possibly TRBD2 for D (5 bases). Germline values: CDR1 DFQATT, CDR2 SNEGSKA (reference sequence). This CDR3 has 16 residues. The CDR3 DNA reads as TGCAGTGCGGTCCCTTTGTTTAGCTTAAACACCGGGGAGCCGTTTTTT. Protein sequence: CSAVPLFSLNTGEPFF.

Details on this clonotype: A much bigger clone sits one base away, suggesting this may be a read error. As the CDR3 is not closed by the conserved phenylalanine or tryptophan, this likely results from a read error. The genes are TRBV12-3 or TRBV12-4 and TRBJ1-1, with no clear D. This CDR3 is 12 amino acids long. Trimming took 5 bases from V and 0 from J, leaving 4 bases between them. CDR3 in DNA: TGTGCCAGCAGTCCACTGAACACTGAAGCTTTCTGT. As protein: CASSPLNTEAFC.

This clonotype has ten or more counts. The chain combines TRBV21-1 with TRBJ2-3; the table's D call, TRBD2, has no DNA check behind it. TRBV21-1 is marked as a pseudogene. The CDR3 totals 15 residues. The DNA of the CDR3 is TGTGCCAGCAGCAGACTAGCGAGAACCACAGATACGCAGTATTTT. Its translation is CASSRLARTTDTQYF.

The CDR3 coding sequence is TGTGCCAGCAGTTTAGCAGGAAAATCAAGCAATCAGCCCCAGCATTTT. It is translated as CASSLAGKSSNQPQHF. This sequence joins TRBV12-3 or TRBV12-4 and TRBJ1-5; D is uncertain. Trimming left V 0 bases short and J 1 base short, with 10 bases between. This CDR3 spans 16 amino acids.

The chain couples TRBV5-1 to TRBJ2-1; D remains ambiguous. CDR1 is SGHRS and CDR2 is YFSETQ in the germline V gene. This CDR3 is 14 amino acids long. Trimming took off 4 bases at V and 3 bases at J, with 11 bases between the two ends. This CDR3 reads CASSGRAVYNEQFF. The CDR3, as DNA: TGCGCCAGCAGCGGGCGAGCAGTCTACAATGAGCAGTTCTTC.

A note on this clonotype: A much larger clone is a single base away; this may be a read error. This sequence joins TRBV10-3 and TRBJ2-2, with a tentative D call TRBD1 (6 bases). This CDR3 has 16 amino acids. Per germline, CDR1 ENHRY and CDR2 SYGVKD. Trimming cost V 8 bases and J 4 bases, with 20 bases left between them. The DNA for the CDR3 is TGTGCCATCCAATTATCCGGGATAGGGGGCACCGGGGAGCTGTTTTTT. Translated, it gives CAIQLSGIGGTGELFF.

The chain couples TRBV5-4 to TRBJ2-3; D is undetermined. Trimming took off 1 base at V and 0 bases at J, with 12 bases between the two ends. The germline gives CDR1 SGHNT, CDR2 YYREEE (reference sequence). The CDR3 spans 16 residues. Here the CDR3 reads CASSLSPLTSTDTQYF. CDR3 DNA sequence: TGTGCCAGCAGCTTGAGTCCCCTCACTAGCACAGATACGCAGTATTTT.

This clonotype has a count of ten or more. The chain links TRBV20-1 to TRBJ2-5; no clear D gene. Germline CDR1 DFQATT, CDR2 SNEGSKA (reference sequence). Trimming removed 0 bases at V and 5 bases at J, with 22 bases between. The CDR3 runs to 17 residues. The CDR3 sequence: CSARDYSDPHPRETQYF. In DNA form, the CDR3 reads TGCAGTGCTAGAGATTACAGCGACCCACACCCCCGGGAGACCCAGTACTTC.

The chain carries TRBV24-1 and TRBJ2-3, with D possibly matching TRBD2 (5 bases). Trimming stripped 1 base from V and 2 bases from J, with 15 bases between. Germline V lookup: CDR1 KGHDR, CDR2 SFDVKD. The CDR3 length is 17 residues. The CDR3 spells CATSDLGERRDTDTQYF. The DNA for the CDR3 is TGTGCCACCAGTGATTTAGGCGAGCGGAGAGACACAGATACGCAGTATTTT.

This clonotype was detected a few times. The rearrangement links TRBV11-3 to TRBJ2-2; D is unresolved. Germline V gene lookup returns CDR1 SGHNT and CDR2 YENEEA. V shed 0 bases and J shed 1 base, with 6 bases lying between them. The CDR3 spans 15 residues. The DNA of the CDR3 is TGTGCCAGCAGCTTAGATGGGCAGAACACCGGGGAGCTGTTTTTT. Translating it yields CASSLDGQNTGELFF. Variable domain in full (rest from reference TRBV11-3 and TRBJ2-2): EAGVVQSPRYKIIEKKQPVAFWCNPISGHNTLYWYLQNLGQGPELLIRYENEEAVDDSQLPKDRFSAERLKGVDSTLKIQPAELGDSAVYLCASSLDGQNTGELFFGEGSRLTVL.

Only a few counts were recorded for this clonotype. The gene calls are TRBV6-4 and TRBJ1-1; tentative D call: TRBD1 (6 bases). Germline loops: CDR1 MRHNA, CDR2 SNTAGT. The CDR3 runs 14 residues. The V and J ends lost 6 bases and 5 bases respectively, with 16 bases between them. The CDR3 protein is CASREDSAGTEAFF. CDR3 sequence (DNA): TGTGCCAGCAGGGAGGACAGCGCCGGTACTGAAGCTTTCTTT.

In its sample, this clonotype was seen a few times. The CDR3 protein is CSAIKRGGRTDTQYF. CDR3 DNA: TGCAGTGCTATAAAGCGGGGGGGCCGCACAGATACGCAGTATTTT. V usage is TRBV20-1 and J usage is TRBJ2-3; 10 bases fit TRBD2. Germline assignment: CDR1 DFQATT and CDR2 SNEGSKA (reference sequence). This CDR3 region has 15 residues. The V and J ends lost 4 bases and 1 base, in that order; junction bases with no gene match: 5.